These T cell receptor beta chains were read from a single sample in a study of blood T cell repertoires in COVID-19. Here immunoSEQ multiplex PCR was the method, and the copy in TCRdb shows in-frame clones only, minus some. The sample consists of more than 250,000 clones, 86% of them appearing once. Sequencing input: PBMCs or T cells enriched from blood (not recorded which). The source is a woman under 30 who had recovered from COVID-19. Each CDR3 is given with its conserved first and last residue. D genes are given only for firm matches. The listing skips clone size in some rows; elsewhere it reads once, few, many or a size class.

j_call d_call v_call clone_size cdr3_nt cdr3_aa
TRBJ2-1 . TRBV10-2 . TGCGCCAGCAGTGACACCCGGACTATCAATGAGCAGTTCTTC CASSDTRTINEQFF
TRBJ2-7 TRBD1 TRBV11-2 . TGTGCCAGCCTTATCGACAGGGCCCCGAATTCAGAGCAGTACTTC CASLIDRAPNSEQYF
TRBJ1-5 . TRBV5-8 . TGTGCCAGCAGTATTAGTGTTTTAGGCAATCAGCCCCAGCATTTT CASSISVLGNQPQHF
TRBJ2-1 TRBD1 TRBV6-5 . TGTGCCAGCAATTCCCCGGACAGGGGCAATGAGCAGTTCTTC CASNSPDRGNEQFF
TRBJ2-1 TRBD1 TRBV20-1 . TGCAGTGCTAGTAAACAGGGGGCGGCTTCCTACAATGAGCAGTTCTTC CSASKQGAASYNEQFF
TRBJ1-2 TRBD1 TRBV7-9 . TGTGCCAGCAGCTTAGTTACAGGGGCGGCTAACTATGGCTACACCTTC CASSLVTGAANYGYTF
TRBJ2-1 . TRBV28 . TGTGCCAGCAGTTTAGGGCTCCAAATCTCCTACAATGAGCAGTTCTTC CASSLGLQISYNEQFF
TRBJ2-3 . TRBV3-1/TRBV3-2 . TGTGCCAGCAGCCTCTCAGATACGCAGTATTTT CASSLSDTQYF
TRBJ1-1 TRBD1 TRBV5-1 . TGCGCCAGCAGCGGATCCGGGACAGGTAACACTGAAGCTTTCTTT CASSGSGTGNTEAFF
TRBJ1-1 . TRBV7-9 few TGTGCCAGCAGCTCCCAGAGGCAGATTGAAGCTTTCTTT CASSSQRQIEAFF
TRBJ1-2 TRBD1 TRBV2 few TGTGCCAGCACTATGGACAGGGGATATGGCTACACCTTC CASTMDRGYGYTF
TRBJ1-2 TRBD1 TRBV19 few TGTGCCAGTAGTATAGGGGACAGCTATGGCTACACCTTC CASSIGDSYGYTF
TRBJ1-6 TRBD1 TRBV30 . TGTGCCTGGGTCGACAGGGGATATTCACCCCTCCACTTT CAWVDRGYSPLHF